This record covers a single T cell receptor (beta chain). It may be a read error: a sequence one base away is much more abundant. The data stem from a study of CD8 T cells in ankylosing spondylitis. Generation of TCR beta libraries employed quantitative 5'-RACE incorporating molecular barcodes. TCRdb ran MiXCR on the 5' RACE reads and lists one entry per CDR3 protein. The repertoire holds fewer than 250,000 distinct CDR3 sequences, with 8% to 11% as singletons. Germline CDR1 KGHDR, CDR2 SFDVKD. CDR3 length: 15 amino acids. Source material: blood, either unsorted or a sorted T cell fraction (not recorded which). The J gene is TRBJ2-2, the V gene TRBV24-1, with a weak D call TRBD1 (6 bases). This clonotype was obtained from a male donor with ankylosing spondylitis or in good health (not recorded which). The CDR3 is CGTSEPGVGTGELFF. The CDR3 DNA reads TGTGGCACCAGTGAGCCAGGGGTCGGGACCGGGGAGCTGTTTTTT.